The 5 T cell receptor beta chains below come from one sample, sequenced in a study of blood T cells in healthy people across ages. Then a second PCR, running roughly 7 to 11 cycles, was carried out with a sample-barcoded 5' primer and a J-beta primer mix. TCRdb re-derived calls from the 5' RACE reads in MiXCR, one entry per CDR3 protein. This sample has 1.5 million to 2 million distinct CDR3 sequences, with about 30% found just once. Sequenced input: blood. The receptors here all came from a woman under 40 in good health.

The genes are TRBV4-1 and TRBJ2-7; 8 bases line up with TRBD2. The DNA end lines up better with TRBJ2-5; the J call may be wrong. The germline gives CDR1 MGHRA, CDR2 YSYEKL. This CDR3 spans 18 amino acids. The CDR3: CASSQAGFRGGGQETQYF. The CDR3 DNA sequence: TGCGCCAGCAGCCAAGCGGGGTTCCGGGGGGGCGGTCAAGAGACCCAGTACTTC.

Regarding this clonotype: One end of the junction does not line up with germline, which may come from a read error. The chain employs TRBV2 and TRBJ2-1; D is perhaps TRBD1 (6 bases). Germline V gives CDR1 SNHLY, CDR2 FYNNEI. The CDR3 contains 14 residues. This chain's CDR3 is CASREERGFIEQFF. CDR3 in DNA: TGTGCCAGCAGGGAAGAGAGGGGGTTCATTGAGCAGTTCTTC.

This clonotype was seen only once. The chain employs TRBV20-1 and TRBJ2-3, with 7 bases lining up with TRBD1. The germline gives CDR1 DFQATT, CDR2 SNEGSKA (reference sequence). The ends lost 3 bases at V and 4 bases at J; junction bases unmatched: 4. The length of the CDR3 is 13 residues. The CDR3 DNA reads TGCAGTGCTAGGATCCAGGGGGCAGATACGCAGTATTTT. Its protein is CSARIQGADTQYF.

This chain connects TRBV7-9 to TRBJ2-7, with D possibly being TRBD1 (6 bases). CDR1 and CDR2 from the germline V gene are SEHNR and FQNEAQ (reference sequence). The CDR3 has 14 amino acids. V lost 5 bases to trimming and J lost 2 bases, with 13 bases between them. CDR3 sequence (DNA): TGTGCCAGCAGCCCACCGGACAGCCCCTACGAGCAGTACTTC. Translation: CASSPPDSPYEQYF.

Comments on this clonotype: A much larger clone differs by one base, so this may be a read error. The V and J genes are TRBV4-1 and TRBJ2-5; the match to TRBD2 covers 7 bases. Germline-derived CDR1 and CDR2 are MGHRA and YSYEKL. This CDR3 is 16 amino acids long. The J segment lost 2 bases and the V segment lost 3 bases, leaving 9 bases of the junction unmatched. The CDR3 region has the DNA TGCGCCAGCAGCCAGTCAAGCGGGGTGGGACAAGAGACCCAGTACTTC. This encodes CASSQSSGVGQETQYF.